This TCR beta chain was profiled in a study of blood T cell repertoires in COVID-19. Across the whole study: Both acute and convalescent COVID-19 samples were obtained from the United States, Italy and Spain. T cells, B-cell-depleted T cells, or PBMCs supplied cDNA or gDNA.

Source study methods: Counts of nucleated cells, estimated from reference gene primer amplification, were obtained. Repertoires were generated with immunoSEQ multiplex PCR, while TCRdb's copy carries only in-frame clones and drops some. The D gene and trimming were derived from the DNA, and the V and J assignments and clone size from that table. The table has a few hundred thousand clones, about 91% seen once. This clone was detected once. There are 19 residues in the CDR3. Germline assignment: CDR1 PRHDT and CDR2 FYEKMQ (reference sequence). V gave up 5 bases and J gave up 0 bases; unmatched junction bases: 15. Assignment of participants to cohorts was predicated upon participant-reported clinical history.

Material for sequencing was PBMCs or T cells enriched from blood (not recorded which). The receptor was derived from a woman in her 40s with acute COVID-19. The rearrangement joins TRBV13 to TRBJ2-3; 9 bases are a match to TRBD2. The CDR3 DNA reads as TGTGCCAGCAGCCGGAGGGAGGGAAGCGGGGGGACTAGCACAGATACGCAGTATTTT. It yields the protein CASSRREGSGGTSTDTQYF.